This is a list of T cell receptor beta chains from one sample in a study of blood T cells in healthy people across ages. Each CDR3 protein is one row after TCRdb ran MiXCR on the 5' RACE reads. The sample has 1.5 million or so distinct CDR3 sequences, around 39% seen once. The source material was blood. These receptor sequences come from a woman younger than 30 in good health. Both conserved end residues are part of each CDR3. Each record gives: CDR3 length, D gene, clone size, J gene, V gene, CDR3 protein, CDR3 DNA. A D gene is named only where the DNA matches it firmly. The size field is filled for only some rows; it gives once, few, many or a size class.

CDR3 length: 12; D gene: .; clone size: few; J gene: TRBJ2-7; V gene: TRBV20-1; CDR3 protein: CSAREGGDEQYF; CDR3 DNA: TGCAGTGCTAGGGAAGGAGGCGACGAGCAGTACTTC
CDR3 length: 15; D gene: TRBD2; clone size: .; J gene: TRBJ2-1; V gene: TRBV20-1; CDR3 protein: CSARVGSGGSGEQFF; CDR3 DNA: TGCAGTGCTAGAGTGGGGTCGGGCGGGAGCGGTGAGCAGTTCTTC
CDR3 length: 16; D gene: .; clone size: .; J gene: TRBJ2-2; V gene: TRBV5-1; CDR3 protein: CASSPPTATNTGELFF; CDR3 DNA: TGCGCCAGCAGCCCCCCCACAGCTACGAACACCGGGGAGCTGTTTTTT
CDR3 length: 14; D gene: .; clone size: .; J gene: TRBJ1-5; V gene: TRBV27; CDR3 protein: CASSDGLDNQPQHF; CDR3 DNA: TGTGCCAGCTCGGACGGACTAGACAATCAGCCCCAGCATTTT
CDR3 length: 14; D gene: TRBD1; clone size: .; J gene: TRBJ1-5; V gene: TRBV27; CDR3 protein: CASSLAQGYQPQHF; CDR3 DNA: TGTGCCAGCAGTTTGGCACAGGGGTATCAGCCCCAGCATTTT
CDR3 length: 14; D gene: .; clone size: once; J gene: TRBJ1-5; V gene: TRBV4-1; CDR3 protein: CASSQEHGRFHWHF; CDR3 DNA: TGCGCCAGCAGCCAAGAACATGGCAGATTTCACTGGCATTTT
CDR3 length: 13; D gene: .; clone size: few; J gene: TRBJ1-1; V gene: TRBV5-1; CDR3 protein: CASSTMGFTEAFF; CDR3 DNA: TGCGCCAGCAGCACCATGGGGTTCACTGAAGCTTTCTTT
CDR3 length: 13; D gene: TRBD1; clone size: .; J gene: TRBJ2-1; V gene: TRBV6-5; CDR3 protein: CASSYTTGGEQFF; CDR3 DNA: TGTGCCAGCAGTTACACTACAGGGGGTGAGCAGTTCTTC
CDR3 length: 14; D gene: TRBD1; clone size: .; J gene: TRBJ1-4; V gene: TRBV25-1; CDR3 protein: CASSRGPVSRKLFF; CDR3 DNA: TGTGCCAGCAGTAGGGGGCCGGTCTCGCGAAAACTGTTTTTT
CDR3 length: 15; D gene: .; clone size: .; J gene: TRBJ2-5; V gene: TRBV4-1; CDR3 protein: CASSPGTVSGETQYF; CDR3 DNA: TGCGCCAGCAGCCCTGGTACAGTTTCTGGGGAGACCCAGTACTTC
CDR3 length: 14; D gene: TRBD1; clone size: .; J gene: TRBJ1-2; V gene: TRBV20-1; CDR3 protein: CSAGRDRGNYGYTF; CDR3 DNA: TGCAGTGCTGGCCGGGACAGGGGAAACTATGGCTACACCTTC
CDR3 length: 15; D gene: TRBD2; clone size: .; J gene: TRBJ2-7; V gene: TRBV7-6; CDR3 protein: CASSFGGSPLSEQYF; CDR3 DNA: TGTGCCAGCAGCTTTGGCGGGAGTCCGCTCTCCGAGCAGTACTTC
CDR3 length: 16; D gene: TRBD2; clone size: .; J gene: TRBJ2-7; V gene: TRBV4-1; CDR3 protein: CASSPRGTSGDNEQYF; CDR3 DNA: TGCGCCAGCAGCCCCCGAGGGACTAGCGGGGACAATGAGCAGTACTTC
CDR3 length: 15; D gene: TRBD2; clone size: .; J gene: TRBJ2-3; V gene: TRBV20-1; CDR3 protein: CSVRSGTSGTDTQYF; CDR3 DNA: TGCAGTGTTAGATCCGGGACTAGCGGTACAGATACGCAGTATTTT
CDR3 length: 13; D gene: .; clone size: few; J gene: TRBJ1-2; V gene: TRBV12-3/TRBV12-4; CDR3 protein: CASSLVWGEGYTF; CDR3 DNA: TGTGCCAGCAGTTTAGTTTGGGGGGAAGGCTACACCTTC
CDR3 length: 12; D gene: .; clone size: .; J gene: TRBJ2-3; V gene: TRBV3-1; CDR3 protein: CASSPSLYTQYF; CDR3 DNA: TGTGCCAGCAGCCCGTCTTTGTATACGCAGTATTTT
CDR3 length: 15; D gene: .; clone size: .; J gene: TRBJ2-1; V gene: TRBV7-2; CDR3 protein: CASSLNRGSGNEQFF; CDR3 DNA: TGTGCCAGCAGCTTAAATCGGGGGTCAGGAAATGAGCAGTTCTTC
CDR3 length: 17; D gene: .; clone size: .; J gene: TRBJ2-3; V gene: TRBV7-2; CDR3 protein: CASSLSPLYSRADTQYF; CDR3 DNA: TGTGCCAGCAGCCTTAGCCCTTTGTACTCCCGCGCAGATACGCAGTATTTT
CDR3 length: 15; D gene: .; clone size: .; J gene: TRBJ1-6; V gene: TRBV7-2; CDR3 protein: CASSLPGPINGPLHF; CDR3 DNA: TGTGCCAGCAGCTTACCGGGACCTATCAATGGACCCCTCCACTTT
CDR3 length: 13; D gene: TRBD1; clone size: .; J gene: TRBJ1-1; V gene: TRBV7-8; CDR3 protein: CATSRQGKTEAFF; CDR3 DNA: TGTGCCACCTCCCGACAGGGGAAAACTGAAGCTTTCTTT
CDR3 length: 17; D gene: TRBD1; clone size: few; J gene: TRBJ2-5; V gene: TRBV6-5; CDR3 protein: CASSYTSTGTGQETQYF; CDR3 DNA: TGTGCCAGCAGTTACACCTCAACCGGGACAGGGCAAGAGACCCAGTACTTC
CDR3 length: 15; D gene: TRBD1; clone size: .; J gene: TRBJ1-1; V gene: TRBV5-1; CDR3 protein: CASSDGQGSGTEAFF; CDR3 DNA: TGCGCCAGCAGCGACGGACAGGGTTCGGGCACTGAAGCTTTCTTT
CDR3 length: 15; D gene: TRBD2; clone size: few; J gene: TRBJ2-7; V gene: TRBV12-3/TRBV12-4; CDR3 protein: CASSLLTSGRYEQYF; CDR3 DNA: TGTGCCAGCAGTTTGCTTACTAGCGGGAGGTACGAGCAGTACTTC
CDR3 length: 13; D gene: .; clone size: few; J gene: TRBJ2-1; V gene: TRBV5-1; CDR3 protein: CASSLIVAGEQFF; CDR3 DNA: TGCGCCAGCAGCTTGATAGTGGCGGGTGAGCAGTTCTTC
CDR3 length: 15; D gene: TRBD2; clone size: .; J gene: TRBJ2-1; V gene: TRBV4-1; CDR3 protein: CASSQDREGRNEQFF; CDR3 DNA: TGCGCCAGCAGCCAAGACAGGGAGGGAAGGAATGAGCAGTTCTTC
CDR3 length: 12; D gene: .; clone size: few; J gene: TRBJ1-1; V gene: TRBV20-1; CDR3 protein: CSASQLGGEAFF; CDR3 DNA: TGCAGTGCTAGCCAACTTGGGGGGGAAGCTTTCTTT
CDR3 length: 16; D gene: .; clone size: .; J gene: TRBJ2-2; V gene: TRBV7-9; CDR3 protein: CASSFPGDLGTGELFF; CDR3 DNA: TGTGCCAGCAGCTTTCCGGGGGATCTAGGCACCGGGGAGCTGTTTTTT
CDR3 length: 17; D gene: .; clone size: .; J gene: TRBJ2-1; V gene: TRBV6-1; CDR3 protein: CASSARSGLTSGSEQFF; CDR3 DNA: TGTGCCAGCAGTGCCCGTTCCGGACTAACTTCGGGCAGTGAGCAGTTCTTC
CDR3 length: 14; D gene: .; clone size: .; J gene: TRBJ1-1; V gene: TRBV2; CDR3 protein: CASSESQMNTEAFF; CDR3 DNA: TGTGCCAGCAGTGAGAGTCAGATGAACACTGAAGCTTTCTTT
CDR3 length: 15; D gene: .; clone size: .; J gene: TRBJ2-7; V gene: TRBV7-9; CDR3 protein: CASSLALRGRGEQYF; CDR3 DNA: TGTGCCAGCAGCTTAGCTTTAAGGGGCAGGGGCGAGCAGTACTTC
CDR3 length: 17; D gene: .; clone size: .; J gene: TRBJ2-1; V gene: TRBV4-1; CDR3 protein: CASSQDILAGSYKEQFF; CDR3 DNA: TGCGCCAGCAGCCAAGATATACTAGCCGGCTCCTACAAGGAGCAGTTCTTC
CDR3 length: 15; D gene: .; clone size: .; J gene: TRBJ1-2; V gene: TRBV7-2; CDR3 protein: CASSLGPGVVSGYTF; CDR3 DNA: TGTGCCAGCAGCTTAGGGCCAGGGGTAGTGAGCGGCTACACCTTC
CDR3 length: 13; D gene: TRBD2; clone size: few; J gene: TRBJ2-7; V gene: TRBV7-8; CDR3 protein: CASSLGLAGTEYF; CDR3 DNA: TGTGCCAGCAGCTTAGGACTAGCGGGGACGGAGTACTTC
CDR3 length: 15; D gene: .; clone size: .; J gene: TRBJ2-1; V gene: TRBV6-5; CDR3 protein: CASMRGGLGYNEQFF; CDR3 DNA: TGTGCCAGCATGCGAGGGGGGCTAGGCTACAATGAGCAGTTCTTC
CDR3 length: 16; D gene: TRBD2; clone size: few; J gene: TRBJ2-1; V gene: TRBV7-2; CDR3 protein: CASSLGLAGGMNEQFF; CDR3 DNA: TGTGCCAGCAGCTTAGGTCTGGCGGGGGGAATGAATGAGCAGTTCTTC
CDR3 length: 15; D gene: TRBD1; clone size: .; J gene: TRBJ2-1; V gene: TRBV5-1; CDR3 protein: CATHRGESSYNEQFF; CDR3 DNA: TGCGCCACCCACAGGGGTGAAAGCTCCTACAATGAGCAGTTCTTC
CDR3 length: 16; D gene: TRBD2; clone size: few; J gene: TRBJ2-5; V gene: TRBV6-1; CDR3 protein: CASSERTSGAEETQYF; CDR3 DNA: TGTGCCAGCAGTGAAAGGACTAGCGGGGCAGAAGAGACCCAGTACTTC
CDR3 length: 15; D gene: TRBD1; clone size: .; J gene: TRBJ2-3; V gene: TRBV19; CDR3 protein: CASSLTGAPTDTQYF; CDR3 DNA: TGTGCCAGTAGTCTCACAGGGGCCCCCACAGATACGCAGTATTTT
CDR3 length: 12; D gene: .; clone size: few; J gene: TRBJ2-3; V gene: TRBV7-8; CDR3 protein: CASRLVSDTQYF; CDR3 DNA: TGTGCCAGCCGACTAGTGTCAGATACGCAGTATTTT
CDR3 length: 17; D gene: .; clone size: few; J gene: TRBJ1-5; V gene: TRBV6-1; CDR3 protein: CASSEGGGTFYNQPQHF; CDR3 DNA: TGTGCCAGCAGTGAAGGAGGAGGGACTTTTTACAATCAGCCCCAGCATTTT
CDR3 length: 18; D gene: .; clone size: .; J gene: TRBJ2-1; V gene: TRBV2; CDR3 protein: CASSEVPKNGASNNEQFF; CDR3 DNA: TGTGCCAGCAGTGAAGTCCCCAAAAACGGGGCTTCAAACAATGAGCAGTTCTTC
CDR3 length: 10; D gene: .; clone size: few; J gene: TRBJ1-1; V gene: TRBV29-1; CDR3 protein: CSVLTGEAFF; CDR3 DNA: TGCAGCGTCCTCACAGGGGAAGCTTTCTTT
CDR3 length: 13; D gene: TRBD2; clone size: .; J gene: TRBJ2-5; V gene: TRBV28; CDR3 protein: CASRRAGTETQYF; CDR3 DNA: TGTGCCAGCAGGAGAGCGGGAACAGAGACCCAGTACTTC
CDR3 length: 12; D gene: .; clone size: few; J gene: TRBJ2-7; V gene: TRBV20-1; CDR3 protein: CSAGPGSYEQYF; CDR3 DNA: TGCAGTGCTGGCCCAGGGTCCTACGAGCAGTACTTC
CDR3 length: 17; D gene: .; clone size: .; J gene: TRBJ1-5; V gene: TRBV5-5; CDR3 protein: CASSLSARSGSNQPQHF; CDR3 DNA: TGTGCCAGCAGCTTGTCCGCTCGATCGGGTAGCAATCAGCCCCAGCATTTT
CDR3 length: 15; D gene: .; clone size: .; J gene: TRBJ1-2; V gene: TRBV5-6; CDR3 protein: CASSLYQAPLAGYTF; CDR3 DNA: TGTGCCAGCAGCTTGTACCAGGCACCACTGGCTGGCTACACCTTC
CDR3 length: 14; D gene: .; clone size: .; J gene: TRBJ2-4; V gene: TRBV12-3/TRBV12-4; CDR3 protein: CASTPGLGNYGQYF; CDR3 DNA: TGTGCCAGCACCCCGGGACTCGGAAACTACGGGCAGTACTTC
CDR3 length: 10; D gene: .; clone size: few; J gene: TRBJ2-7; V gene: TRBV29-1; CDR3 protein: CSVLSYEQYF; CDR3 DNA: TGCAGCGTTCTTAGTTACGAGCAGTACTTC
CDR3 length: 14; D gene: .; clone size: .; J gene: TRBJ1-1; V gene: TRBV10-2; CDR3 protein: CASSELQANTEAFF; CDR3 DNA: TGCGCCAGCAGTGAACTACAGGCGAACACTGAAGCTTTCTTT
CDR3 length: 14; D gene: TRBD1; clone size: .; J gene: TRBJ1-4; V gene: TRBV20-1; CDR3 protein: CSATSGQGNEKLFF; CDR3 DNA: TGCAGTGCTACCTCGGGACAGGGGAATGAAAAACTGTTTTTT